The next 23 T cell receptor beta chains were all read from a single sample in a study of cytomegalovirus exposure and HLA in healthy donors. With 60 Vbeta and 13 Jbeta primers, the PCR was carried out. Some clones are missing from TCRdb's copy, which holds only in-frame ones; the method was immunoSEQ multiplex PCR. Of about 160,000 clones listed, 80% are singletons. The sample was PBMCs. The source is a man aged 25 to 40 in good health and CMV-seronegative.

The V call is TRBV10-2, the J call TRBJ1-2; D ambiguous. Trimming cost V 7 bases and J 4 bases, with 16 bases left between them. Germline V gene sequence: CDR1 WSHSY, CDR2 SAAADI. The length of the CDR3 is 14 residues. CDR3 sequence: CASTEGQVGYGYTF. CDR3 DNA sequence: TGCGCCAGCACCGAGGGTCAAGTCGGCTATGGCTACACCTTC.

The chain has TRBV15 and TRBJ1-2; TRBD1 might be the D (5 bases). The V and J ends lost 5 bases and 8 bases respectively, with 27 bases between them. The CDR3 has 17 residues. Looked up from germline, CDR1 is LNHNV and CDR2 is YYDKDF (reference sequence). The CDR3 is CATSASQTRVTVGGYTF. For the CDR3, the DNA is TGTGCCACCAGCGCGTCACAGACCAGGGTGACGGTGGGAGGCTACACCTTC.

J is TRBJ2-5 and V is TRBV6-1, with TRBD2 matching over 12 bases. Trimming at V came to 2 bases and at J to 4 bases, leaving 2 bases not matched to a gene. The CDR3 extends over 15 amino acids. Germline CDR1 MNHNS, CDR2 SASEGT. CDR3 protein: CASSELAGGPETQYF. For the CDR3, the DNA is TGTGCCAGCAGTGAACTAGCGGGAGGGCCAGAGACCCAGTACTTC.

This clone was detected a few times. The rearrangement links TRBV7-2 to TRBJ2-5, with 11 bases identical to TRBD2. CDR1 is SGHTA, CDR2 FQGNSA, per germline. CDR3 length: 15 residues. The ends lost 3 bases at V and 4 bases at J; junction bases unmatched: 4. The CDR3: CASSLTGLAGETQYF. CDR3 in DNA: TGTGCCAGCAGCTTGACAGGACTAGCGGGAGAGACCCAGTACTTC.

The V call is TRBV29-1, the J call TRBJ2-7, with a tentative D call TRBD1 (6 bases). Trimming stripped 6 bases from V and 0 bases from J, with 9 bases between. The CDR3 consists of 12 residues. Germline V gives CDR1 SQVTM, CDR2 ANQGSEA. The CDR3 DNA sequence: TGCAGCGTGACGGACAGCTCCTACGAGCAGTACTTC. Residues: CSVTDSSYEQYF.

The table lists this clone with a few counts. The J gene is TRBJ1-5, the V gene TRBV7-2; 9 nucleotides line up with TRBD1. CDR1 SGHTA and CDR2 FQGNSA come from the germline V gene. V shed 2 bases and J 7 bases; nucleotides not matched to a gene: 12. This CDR3 contains 17 residues. CDR3 sequence (DNA): TGTGCCAGCAGCTTACGAGGGGGGTCAGGGACAGGGCAGCCCCAGCATTTT. Translating it yields CASSLRGGSGTGQPQHF.

This clone has only one observation. V and J are TRBV10-1 and TRBJ2-3; the match to TRBD2 covers 9 bases. The CDR3 spans 13 residues. V shed 4 bases and J 4 bases; nucleotides not matched to a gene: 0. CDR1 is WNHNN and CDR2 is SYGVQD in the germline V gene (reference sequence). The CDR3 loop is CASSVAGADTQYF. CDR3 bases: TGCGCCAGCAGTGTAGCGGGGGCAGATACGCAGTATTTT.

This sequence joins TRBV18 and TRBJ1-1; D gene unclear. Germline lookup yields CDR1 KGHSH and CDR2 LQKENI. There are 14 residues in the CDR3. V was cut by 0 bases and J by 5 bases, with 10 bases left in between. The CDR3 DNA sequence: TGTGCCAGCTCACCACCGGAAATGCGGACTGAAGCTTTCTTT. Its protein product is CASSPPEMRTEAFF.

For this clone: The junction departs from the called germline gene at one end, perhaps through a read error. This chain uses TRBV4-1 with TRBJ2-5, with D maybe TRBD2 (6 bases). The germline gives CDR1 MGHRA, CDR2 YSYEKL. This CDR3 is 20 amino acids long. CDR3 protein: CASSQEGPPAAGLDQGTQYF. The DNA for the CDR3 is TGCGCCAGCAGCCAAGAGGGACCCCCTGCTGCGGGACTTGACCAAGGGACCCAGTACTTC.

This clone has a handful of counts. The rearrangement joins TRBV25-1 to TRBJ2-7; a possible D gene is TRBD1 (6 bases). Trimming removed 0 bases at V and 3 bases at J, with 12 bases between. Germline V gives CDR1 MGHDK, CDR2 SYGVNS. CDR3 size: 15 residues. CDR3 protein: CASSEYQAGDYEQYF. The CDR3, as DNA: TGTGCCAGCAGTGAATATCAGGCAGGGGACTACGAGCAGTACTTC.

Points on this clone: Other DNA sequences in the same sample also yield this CDR3. The chain uses TRBV4-3 and TRBJ1-1; D is possibly TRBD1 (6 bases). Germline assignment: CDR1 LGHNA and CDR2 YSLEER. The CDR3 runs 15 residues. V lost 0 bases to trimming and J lost 5 bases, with 13 bases between them. Written as DNA, the CDR3 is TGCGCCAGCAGCCAAGACGATTGGGGGCTTACTGAAGCTTTCTTT. This encodes CASSQDDWGLTEAFF.

The chain employs TRBV5-1 and TRBJ2-1, with 7 bases matching TRBD1. CDR1 and CDR2 (germline): SGHRS, YFSETQ. The CDR3 is made up of 13 amino acids. V lost 5 bases and J lost 8; bases outside the gene matches: 7. CDR3 region: CASRNTGVYEQFF. CDR3 DNA: TGCGCCAGCAGAAATACAGGGGTGTATGAGCAGTTCTTC.

The chain combines TRBV7-2 with TRBJ2-7; D is perhaps TRBD2 (7 bases). The V end was cut by 8 bases, the J end by 3 bases, with 11 bases between. CDR3 length: 12 residues. The germline V gene encodes CDR1 SGHTA and CDR2 FQGNSA. Here the CDR3 reads CASGGGGYEQYF. The CDR3 region has the DNA TGTGCCAGCGGGGGCGGGGGCTACGAGCAGTACTTC.

In its sample, this clone was seen a few times. The gene calls are TRBV27 and TRBJ2-1, with a possible D match to TRBD2 (5 bases). CDR1 MNHEY and CDR2 SMNVEV come from the germline V gene (reference sequence). V lost 2 bases and J 2 bases, leaving 10 bases between the germline ends. The CDR3 contains 15 residues. For the CDR3, the DNA is TGTGCCAGCAGTTTAGAGGGAGCCACCTACAATGAGCAGTTCTTC. Its translation: CASSLEGATYNEQFF.

The chain couples TRBV4-3 to TRBJ1-4; tentatively, D is TRBD1 (5 bases). The CDR3 runs 17 residues. Per the germline V gene, CDR1 is LGHNA and CDR2 is YSLEER. V was trimmed by 0 bases and J by 8 bases, leaving 19 bases between them. The CDR3, as DNA: TGCGCCAGCAGCCAAGATCGGTCCCAGGGATTCTGGGAAAAACTGTTTTTT. Its translation: CASSQDRSQGFWEKLFF.

A single count supports this clone. The CDR3 region has the DNA TGCGCCAGCAGCCAAAGGCCCTCCTTAGCGGGAGGGCCGGGTGAGCAGTACTTC. Protein: CASSQRPSLAGGPGEQYF. The rearrangement uses TRBV4-1 and TRBJ2-7; 11 positions agree with TRBD2. The trim removed 2 bases at V and 7 bases at J, leaving 16 bases unmatched. The CDR3 totals 18 residues. Germline V lookup: CDR1 MGHRA, CDR2 YSYEKL.

The chain is built from TRBV5-4 and TRBJ2-5, with TRBD2 identical over 12 bases. Germline CDR1 reads SGHNT; CDR2 reads YYREEE (reference sequence). Losses at the gene ends were 5 bases for V and 4 bases for J; bases not matched to a gene: 12. This CDR3 region has 17 residues. CDR3 sequence reads: CASRPQLTSGSGETQYF. In DNA, the CDR3 is TGTGCCAGCAGACCCCAGCTGACTAGCGGGAGTGGAGAGACCCAGTACTTC.

This chain links TRBV19 with TRBJ2-7; D unresolved. The CDR3 length is 13 residues. Germline V gene data show CDR1 as LNHDA and CDR2 as SQIVND (reference sequence). Trimming removed 3 bases at V and 1 base at J, with 7 bases between. The CDR3 DNA sequence: TGTGCCAGTAGTATGAGTGTGTCCTACGAGCAGTACTTC. Its translation is CASSMSVSYEQYF.

A single count supports this clone. The chain uses TRBV11-2 and TRBJ2-1; 10 bases are a match to TRBD1. Germline V gene data show CDR1 as SGHAT and CDR2 as FQNNGV. V was clipped by 1 base and J by 8 bases; unmatched bases: 8. The CDR3 runs 16 residues. This CDR3 is CASSLGTGGPPDEQFF. CDR3 bases: TGTGCCAGCAGCTTAGGGACAGGGGGACCACCCGATGAGCAGTTCTTC.

The chain links TRBV25-1 to TRBJ1-5; tentatively, D is TRBD1 (6 bases). CDR1 is MGHDK and CDR2 is SYGVNS in the germline V gene. This CDR3 has 14 residues. Trimming shortened V by 4 bases and J by 3 bases, and 10 bases separated the two germline ends. The CDR3 sequence: CASSGNRDNQPQHF. Written as DNA, the CDR3 is TGTGCCAGCAGTGGGAACAGGGACAATCAGCCCCAGCATTTT.

The chain joins TRBV28 to TRBJ1-1; D perhaps matches TRBD1 (6 bases). The CDR3 has 13 amino acids. V lost 5 bases, J lost 7 bases, and 14 bases lay in between. Germline V CDR1 and CDR2: MDHEN, SYDVKM. The CDR3 sequence is CASSEDSRVEAFF. CDR3 sequence (DNA): TGTGCCAGCAGTGAGGACAGTCGAGTTGAAGCTTTCTTT. Drawing the rest from reference TRBV28 and TRBJ1-1, the complete variable domain is DVKVTQSSRYLVKRTGEKVFLECVQDMDHENMFWYRQDPGLGLRLIYFSYDVKMKEKGDIPEGYSVSREKKERFSLILESASTNQTSMYLCASSEDSRVEAFFGQGTRLTVV.

The rearrangement joins TRBV7-6 to TRBJ2-7, with TRBD1 matching over 8 bases. CDR3 length equals 13 residues. The ends lost 5 bases at V and 3 bases at J; junction bases unmatched: 3. Germline V gives CDR1 SGHVS, CDR2 FNYEAQ. The CDR3 protein is CASSKTGGYEQYF. CDR3 bases: TGTGCCAGCAGCAAAACAGGGGGCTACGAGCAGTACTTC.

The CDR3 coding sequence is TGTGCCAGCAGCGTGGTCAAGGGGCGTAATTCACCCCTCCACTTT. Protein sequence: CASSVVKGRNSPLHF. The rearrangement links TRBV5-4 to TRBJ1-6, with D perhaps TRBD1 (5 bases). V lost 4 bases and J lost 6, with 14 bases in between. Germline V gives CDR1 SGHNT, CDR2 YYREEE (reference sequence). CDR3 length: 15 residues.